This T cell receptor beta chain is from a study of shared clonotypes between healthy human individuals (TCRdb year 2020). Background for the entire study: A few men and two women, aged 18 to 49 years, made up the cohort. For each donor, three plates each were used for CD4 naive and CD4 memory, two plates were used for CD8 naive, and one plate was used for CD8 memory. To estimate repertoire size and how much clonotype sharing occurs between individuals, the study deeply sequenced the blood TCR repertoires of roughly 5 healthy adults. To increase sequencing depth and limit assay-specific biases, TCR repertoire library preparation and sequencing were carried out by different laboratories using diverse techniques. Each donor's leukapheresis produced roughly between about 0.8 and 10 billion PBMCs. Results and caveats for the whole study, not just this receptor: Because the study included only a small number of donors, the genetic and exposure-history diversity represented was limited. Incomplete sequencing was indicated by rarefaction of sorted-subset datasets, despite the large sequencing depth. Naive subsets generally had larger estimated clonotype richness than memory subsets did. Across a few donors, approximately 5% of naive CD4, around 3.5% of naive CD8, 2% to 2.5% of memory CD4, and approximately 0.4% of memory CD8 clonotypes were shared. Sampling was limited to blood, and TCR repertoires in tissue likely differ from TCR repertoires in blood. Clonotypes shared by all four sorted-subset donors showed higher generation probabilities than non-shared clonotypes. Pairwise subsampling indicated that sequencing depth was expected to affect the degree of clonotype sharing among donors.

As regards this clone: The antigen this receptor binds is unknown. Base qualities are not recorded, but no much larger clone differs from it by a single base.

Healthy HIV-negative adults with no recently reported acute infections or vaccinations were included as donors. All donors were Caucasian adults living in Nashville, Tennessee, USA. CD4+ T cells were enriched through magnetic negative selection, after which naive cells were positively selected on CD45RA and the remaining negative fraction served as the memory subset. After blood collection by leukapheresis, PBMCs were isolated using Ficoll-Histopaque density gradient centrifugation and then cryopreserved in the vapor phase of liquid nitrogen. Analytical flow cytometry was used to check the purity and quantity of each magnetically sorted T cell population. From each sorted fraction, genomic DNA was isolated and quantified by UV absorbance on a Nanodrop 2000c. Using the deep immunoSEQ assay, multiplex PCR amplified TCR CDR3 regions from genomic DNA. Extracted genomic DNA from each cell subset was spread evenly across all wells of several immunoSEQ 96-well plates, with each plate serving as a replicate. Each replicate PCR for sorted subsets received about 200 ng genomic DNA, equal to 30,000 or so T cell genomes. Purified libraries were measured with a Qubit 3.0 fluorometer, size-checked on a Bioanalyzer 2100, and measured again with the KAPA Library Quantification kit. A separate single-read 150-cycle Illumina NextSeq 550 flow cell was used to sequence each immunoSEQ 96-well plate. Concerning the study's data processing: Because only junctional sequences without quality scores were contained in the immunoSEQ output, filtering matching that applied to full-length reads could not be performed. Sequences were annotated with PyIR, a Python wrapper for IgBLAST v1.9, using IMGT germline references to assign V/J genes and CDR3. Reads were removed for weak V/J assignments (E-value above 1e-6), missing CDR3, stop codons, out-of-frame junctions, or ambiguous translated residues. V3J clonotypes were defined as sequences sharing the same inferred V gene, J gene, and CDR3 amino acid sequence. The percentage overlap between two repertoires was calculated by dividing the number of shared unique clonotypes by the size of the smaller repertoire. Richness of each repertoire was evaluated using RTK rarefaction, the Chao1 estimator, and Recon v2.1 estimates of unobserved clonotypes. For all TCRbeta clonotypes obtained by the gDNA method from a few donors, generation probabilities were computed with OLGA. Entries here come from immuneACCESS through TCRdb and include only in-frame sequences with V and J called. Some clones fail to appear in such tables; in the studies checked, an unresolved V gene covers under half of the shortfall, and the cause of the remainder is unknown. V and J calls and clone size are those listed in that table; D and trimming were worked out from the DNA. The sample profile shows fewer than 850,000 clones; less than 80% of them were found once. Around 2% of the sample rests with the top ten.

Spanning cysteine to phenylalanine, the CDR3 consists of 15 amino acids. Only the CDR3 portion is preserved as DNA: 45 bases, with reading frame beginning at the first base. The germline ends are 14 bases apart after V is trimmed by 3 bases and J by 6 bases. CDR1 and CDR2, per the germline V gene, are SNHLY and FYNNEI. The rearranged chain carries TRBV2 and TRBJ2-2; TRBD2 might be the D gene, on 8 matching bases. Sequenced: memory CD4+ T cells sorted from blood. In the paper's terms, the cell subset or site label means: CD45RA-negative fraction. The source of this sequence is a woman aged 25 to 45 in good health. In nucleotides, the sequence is TGTGCCAGCAGTGATAGCGGGACAGCGGCCGGGGAGCTGTTTTTT. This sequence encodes CASSDSGTAAGELFF.